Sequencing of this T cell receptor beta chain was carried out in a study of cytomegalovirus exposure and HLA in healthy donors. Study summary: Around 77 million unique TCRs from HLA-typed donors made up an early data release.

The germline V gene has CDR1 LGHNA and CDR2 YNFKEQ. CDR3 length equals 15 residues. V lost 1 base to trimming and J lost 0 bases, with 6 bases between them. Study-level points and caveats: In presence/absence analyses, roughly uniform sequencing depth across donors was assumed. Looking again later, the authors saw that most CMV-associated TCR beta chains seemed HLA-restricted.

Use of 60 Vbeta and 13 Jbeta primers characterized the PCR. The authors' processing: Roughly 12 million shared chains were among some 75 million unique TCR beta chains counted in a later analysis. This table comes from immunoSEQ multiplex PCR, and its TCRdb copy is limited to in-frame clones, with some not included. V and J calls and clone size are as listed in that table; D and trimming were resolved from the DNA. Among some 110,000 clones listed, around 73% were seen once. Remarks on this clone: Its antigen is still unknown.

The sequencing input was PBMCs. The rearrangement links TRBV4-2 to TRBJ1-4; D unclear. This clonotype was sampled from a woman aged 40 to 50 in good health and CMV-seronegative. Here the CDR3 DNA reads TGTGCCAGCAGCCAAGGGAGTGCAACTAATGAAAAACTGTTTTTT. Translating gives CASSQGSATNEKLFF.